This entry concerns a single T cell receptor (beta chain). CDR1 is SGHRS, CDR2 YFSETQ, per germline. This CDR3 region has 13 residues. With V trimmed by 5 bases and J by 5 bases, 6 bases remained unmatched. The data belong to a study of blood T cell repertoires in COVID-19. Per the original data handling: The assay estimated nucleated cells by amplifying reference gene primers. Using immunoSEQ multiplex PCR, the repertoire was profiled, and TCRdb retains in-frame clones only, with some absent. V, J and clone size derive from that table, while D and trimming were established from the DNA sequence. The table has about 100,000 clones, roughly nine tenths seen once.

V gene TRBV5-1 combines with J gene TRBJ1-1; 7 nucleotides align to TRBD1. The receptor comes from a man between 45 and 60 years old with active COVID-19. The source material was peripheral blood. The CDR3 nucleotides read TGCGCCAGCAGGCAGGGGGATGGTACTGAAGCTTTCTTT. Translating it yields CASRQGDGTEAFF.